This TCR beta chain was sequenced for a study of shared clonotypes between healthy human individuals (dated by TCRdb to the early 2020s). At the level of the whole study: Two women and a few men aged 18 to 49 years were included in the cohort. To increase sequencing depth and limit assay-specific biases, TCR repertoire library preparation and sequencing were carried out by different laboratories using diverse techniques. To estimate repertoire size and how much clonotypes are shared between individuals, the study performed deep sequencing of blood TCR repertoires from five healthy adults. For each donor, CD4 naive and CD4 memory were each run on three plates, CD8 naive on two plates, and CD8 memory on one plate. Between about 0.94 and 8.9 billion PBMCs per donor were obtained by leukapheresis. Study-wide findings and limitations: Roughly 5% of naive CD4, 3.5% of naive CD8, 2.3% of memory CD4, and 0.4% of memory CD8 clonotypes were shared across a few donors. Larger estimated clonotype richness was generally found for naive subsets than for memory subsets. Pairwise subsampling indicated that sequencing depth was expected to affect the degree of clonotype sharing among donors. Compared with non-shared clonotypes, the clonotypes found in all four sorted-subset donors had higher generation probabilities. Because the study included a small number of donors, the genetic and exposure-history diversity represented was limited. Rarefaction of sorted-subset datasets indicated incomplete sequencing despite the large sequencing depth. Sampling was limited to blood, and TCR repertoires in tissue likely differ from TCR repertoires in blood.

Concerning this clone itself: Its specific antigen is unknown. No base qualities exist here, and no much larger clone lies one base off it.

The donors were healthy, HIV-negative adults with no recently reported acute infections or vaccinations. All donors were Caucasian adults living in Nashville, Tennessee, USA. CD4+ T cells were enriched by magnetic negative selection; naive cells were then positively selected on CD45RA, and the negative fraction formed the memory subset. Blood was collected by leukapheresis, and PBMCs were isolated by Ficoll-Histopaque density gradient centrifugation and then cryopreserved in liquid nitrogen vapor phase. Analytical flow cytometry was used to check the purity and quantity of every magnetically sorted T cell population. Genomic DNA was isolated from every sorted fraction and measured by UV absorbance on a Nanodrop 2000c. The germline V gene specifies MDHEN as CDR1 and SYDVKM as CDR2. Measured from the cysteine to the phenylalanine, the CDR3 is 15 residues long. CDR3 DNA is the only sequence kept; it has 45 bases, read in frame from the first base. Germline trimming amounts to 3 bases on V and 0 bases on J, with 2 as the count of junction bases outside the gene matches.

Using the deep immunoSEQ assay, multiplex PCR amplified TCR CDR3 regions from genomic DNA. For each cell subset, the extracted genomic DNA was distributed evenly across all wells of several immunoSEQ 96-well plates, and each plate served as one replicate. For sorted subsets, 200 to 250 ng genomic DNA, equal to tens of thousands of T cell genomes, was loaded into each replicate PCR. The purified libraries were quantified using a Qubit 3.0 fluorometer, sized with a Bioanalyzer 2100, and then quantified again using the KAPA Library Quantification kit. A separate single-read 150-cycle Illumina NextSeq 550 flow cell was used to sequence each immunoSEQ 96-well plate. Processing in the source paper ran as follows. Because only junctional sequences without quality scores were contained in the immunoSEQ output, filtering matching that applied to full-length reads could not be performed. To assign V/J genes and CDR3, sequences were annotated using PyIR, a Python wrapper for IgBLAST v1.9, with IMGT germline references. Any read was removed if the V/J assignment was weak (E-value above 1e-6), the CDR3 was missing, or the read contained stop codons, out-of-frame junctions, or ambiguous translated residues. V3J clonotypes were defined as sequences sharing an identical inferred V gene, J gene, and CDR3 amino acid sequence. Percentage overlap between repertoires was computed as shared unique clonotypes divided by the size of the smaller repertoire. Repertoire richness was assessed with RTK rarefaction, the Chao1 estimator, and Recon v2.1 estimates of unobserved clonotypes. For all TCRbeta clonotypes obtained by the gDNA method from a few donors, generation probabilities were computed with OLGA. The table comes from immuneACCESS by way of TCRdb, which keeps in-frame sequences with V and J called. Part of the clones is missing from these tables; in studies checked, under half for an unresolved V gene and the rest for unknown reasons. D and trimming were read from the DNA, whereas the V and J calls and clone size are those reported in that table. The sample table lists 2.3 million or so clones, 90% to 95% of them with a count of one. The ten largest account for 0.39% of the sample.

The sequence came from a man in his late teens or twenties in good health. Some clones in this sample may be carry-over from other donors' samples. Here the chain combines TRBV28 and TRBJ2-7; TRBD2 fits 10 bases in the junction. The sequencing sample was made of naive CD4+ T cells from PBMCs. Read against the paper, the sample's cell subset or site label means: CD45RA+ positively selected. The CDR3 loop reads CASSFGTSVSYEQYF. The nucleotides are TGTGCCAGCAGTTTCGGGACTAGCGTCTCCTACGAGCAGTACTTC.